The 3 T cell receptor beta chains below come from one sample, sequenced in a study of T cell changes during pregnancy in multiple sclerosis. Profiling relied on immunoSEQ multiplex PCR, and the TCRdb table lists in-frame clones only, not all of them. Here the sample spans tens of thousands of clones, more than 75% being singletons. Sequencing was performed on CD8+ T cells from peripheral blood mononuclear cells, taken in the third trimester of pregnancy. All receptors come from a female donor with multiple sclerosis, enrolled in a pregnancy study.

The rearrangement links TRBV7-9 to TRBJ1-2; TRBD1 is a possible D gene (5 bases). CDR1 SEHNR and CDR2 FQNEAQ come from the germline V gene (reference sequence). The CDR3 contains 14 residues. V was clipped by 1 base and J by 4 bases, with 10 bases between them. The CDR3 bases are TGTGCCAGCAGCTTAGAAGGGGTTATCTATGGCTACACCTTC. Translating it yields CASSLEGVIYGYTF.

The gene calls are TRBV6-7 and TRBJ2-1; TRBD1 matches at 10 bases. TRBV6-7 is treated as an ORF (open reading frame) with a function not yet certain. Germline trimming cut 5 bases from V and 6 bases from J; bases unmatched to any gene: 4. CDR3 length: 14 residues. CDR3 sequence: CASSPRTGGNEQFF. CDR3 sequence (DNA): TGTGCCAGCAGTCCTAGGACAGGGGGCAATGAGCAGTTCTTC.

The chain links TRBV5-4 to TRBJ2-7; D perhaps matches TRBD1 (8 bases). V lost 4 bases and J 5 bases, leaving 19 bases between the germline ends. The CDR3 covers 15 residues. Germline V gives CDR1 SGHNT, CDR2 YYREEE (reference sequence). This chain's CDR3 is CASSRSTGEGNEQYF. CDR3 bases: TGTGCCAGCAGCCGCTCGACAGGGGAGGGAAACGAGCAGTACTTC.